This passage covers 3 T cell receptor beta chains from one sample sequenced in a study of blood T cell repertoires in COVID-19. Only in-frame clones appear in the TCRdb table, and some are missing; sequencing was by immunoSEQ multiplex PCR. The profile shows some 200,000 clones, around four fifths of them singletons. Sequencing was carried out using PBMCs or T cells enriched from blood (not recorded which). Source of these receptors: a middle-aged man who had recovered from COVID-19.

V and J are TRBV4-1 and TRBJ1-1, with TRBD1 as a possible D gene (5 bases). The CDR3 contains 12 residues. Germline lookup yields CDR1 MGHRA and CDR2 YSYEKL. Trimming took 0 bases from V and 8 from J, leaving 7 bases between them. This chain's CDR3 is CASSQDRTEAFF. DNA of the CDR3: TGCGCCAGCAGCCAAGATCGGACAGAAGCTTTCTTT.

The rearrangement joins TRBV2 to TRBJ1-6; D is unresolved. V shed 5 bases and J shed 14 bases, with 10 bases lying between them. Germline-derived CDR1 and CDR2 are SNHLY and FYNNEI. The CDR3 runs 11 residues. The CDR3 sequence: CASSPSQTLHF. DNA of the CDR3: TGTGCCAGCAGTCCGTCTCAGACCCTCCACTTT.

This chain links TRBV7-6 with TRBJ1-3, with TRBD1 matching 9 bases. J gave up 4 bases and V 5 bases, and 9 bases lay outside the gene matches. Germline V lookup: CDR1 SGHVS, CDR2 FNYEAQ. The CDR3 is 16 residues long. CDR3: CASSPAGTGLGNTIYF. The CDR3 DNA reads TGTGCCAGCAGCCCGGCCGGGACAGGGCTAGGAAACACCATATATTTT. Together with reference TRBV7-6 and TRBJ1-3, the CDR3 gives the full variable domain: GAGVSQSPRYKVTKRGQDVALRCDPISGHVSLYWYRQALGQGPEFLTYFNYEAQQDKSGLPNDRFSAERPEGSISTLTIQRTEQRDSAMYRCASSPAGTGLGNTIYFGEGSWLTVV.